One and the same sample provided the 18 T cell receptor beta chains below, sequenced in a study of T cell responses to AZD1222 COVID-19 vaccine. Generated by immunoSEQ multiplex PCR, the TCRdb table keeps only in-frame clones and is missing some. The table includes roughly 200,000 clones, approximately 86% detected once. Sequenced material: peripheral blood, taken on day 0 of AZD1222 vaccination. The receptors here all came from an adult in good health.

The J gene is TRBJ1-2, the V gene TRBV4-2, with unresolved D. Germline-derived CDR1 and CDR2 are LGHNA and YNFKEQ. The CDR3 sequence is 12 residues long. Trimming took off 1 base at V and 0 bases at J, with 0 bases between the two ends. Here the CDR3 DNA reads TGTGCCAGCAGCCAAGCTAACTATGGCTACACCTTC. It translates to CASSQANYGYTF.

For the CDR3, the DNA is TGCGCCAGCAGCCAAGAGGTAACGGGGAGAGCCTCCAATGAGCAGTTCTTC. It encodes CASSQEVTGRASNEQFF. The V and J genes are TRBV4-1 and TRBJ2-1; D is perhaps TRBD2 (5 bases). This CDR3 contains 17 residues. The V gene's germline CDR1 is MGHRA and CDR2 YSYEKL. Between the trimmed V and J ends, which lost 0 bases and 6 bases, there was a span of 18 bases.

V usage is TRBV7-2 and J usage is TRBJ2-2, with TRBD2 matching over 9 bases. V was clipped by 3 bases and J by 4 bases; unmatched bases: 12. Germline V gene data show CDR1 as SGHTA and CDR2 as FQGNSA. The CDR3 is made up of 18 amino acids. The CDR3 here is CASSLVVLAGYGTGELFF. DNA of the CDR3: TGTGCCAGCAGCTTGGTCGTTCTAGCGGGGTATGGCACCGGGGAGCTGTTTTTT.

The V and J genes are TRBV30 and TRBJ1-1, with no clear D. There are 13 residues in the CDR3. V was shortened by 0 bases and J by 5 bases, with 10 bases between the two germline ends. CDR1 is GTSNPN and CDR2 is SVGIG in the germline V gene (reference sequence). CDR3 residues: CAWSVPVFTEAFF. The CDR3 nucleotides read TGTGCCTGGAGTGTACCGGTTTTTACTGAAGCTTTCTTT.

The chain couples TRBV30 to TRBJ1-1; TRBD1 aligns across 8 bases. Germline V gene sequence: CDR1 GTSNPN, CDR2 SVGIG (reference sequence). This CDR3 has 16 amino acids. V dropped 3 bases and J dropped 7; count of bases not matched to a gene: 16. CDR3 DNA: TGTGCCTGGAGGCTGTACCTGGGACAGGAACGGTATGAAGCTTTCTTT. This gives the protein CAWRLYLGQERYEAFF. The full variable domain, completed using reference TRBV30 and TRBJ1-1, is SQTIHQWPATLVQPVGSPLSLECTVEGTSNPNLYWYRQAAGRGLQLLFYSVGIGQISSEVPQNLSASRPQDRQFILSSKKLLLSDSGFYLCAWRLYLGQERYEAFFGQGTRLTVV.

The chain combines TRBV6-5 with TRBJ2-7; D not certain. The CDR3 loop spans 14 amino acids. With 6 bases removed from V and 5 bases from J, the gap between germline ends came to 17 bases. CDR1 is MNHEY, CDR2 SVGAGI, per germline. The CDR3 region has the DNA TGTGCCAGCAGGGACCCGTGGGTCGGAAACGAGCAGTACTTC. Amino acids: CASRDPWVGNEQYF.

The chain links TRBV24-1 to TRBJ2-2, with 11 positions matching TRBD2. Germline V lookup: CDR1 KGHDR, CDR2 SFDVKD. The junction had 7 bases not matched to a gene; V was cut back by 3 bases and J by 5 bases. The CDR3 extends over 17 amino acids. Here the CDR3 DNA reads TGTGCCACCAGTGATACCTCTAGCGGGGGGAGGACCGGGGAGCTGTTTTTT. Translation gives CATSDTSSGGRTGELFF.

The chain couples TRBV7-9 to TRBJ1-2, with a weak D call TRBD1 (5 bases). The CDR3 runs 15 residues. V was pared by 5 bases and J by 6 bases, with 19 bases between. CDR1 and CDR2 (germline): SEHNR, FQNEAQ (reference sequence). This CDR3 reads CASSQPRALGHGYTF. The CDR3 DNA reads as TGTGCCAGCAGCCAACCCAGGGCCTTGGGACATGGCTACACCTTC.

The chain joins TRBV7-9 to TRBJ2-3, with D possibly matching TRBD2 (6 bases). The germline gives CDR1 SEHNR, CDR2 FQNEAQ (reference sequence). V was cut by 7 bases and J by 10 bases, with 12 bases left in between. The CDR3 runs to 11 residues. The CDR3 nucleotides read TGTGCCAGCACCCGGGGGTACGCGCAGTATTTT. As protein: CASTRGYAQYF.

V usage is TRBV30 and J usage is TRBJ2-1; D perhaps matches TRBD2 (6 bases). CDR1 is GTSNPN and CDR2 is SVGIG in the germline V gene (reference sequence). CDR3 length: 13 amino acids. The CDR3 sequence: CGGRKEGRGEQFF. As DNA, the CDR3 is TGTGGGGGGAGAAAGGAGGGACGGGGTGAGCAGTTCTTC.

The chain links TRBV7-2 to TRBJ2-5, with D uncertain. Germline V gene data show CDR1 as SGHTA and CDR2 as FQGNSA. The CDR3 consists of 14 residues. Between the trimmed V and J ends, which lost 4 bases and 4 bases, there was a span of 13 bases. CDR3 sequence: CASSYRPAGETQYF. The CDR3 DNA follows: TGTGCCAGCAGCTATCGCCCAGCTGGAGAGACCCAGTACTTC.

V usage is TRBV18 and J usage is TRBJ1-1; 7 bases agree with TRBD1. Germline V CDR1 and CDR2: KGHSH, LQKENI. The CDR3 is made up of 13 amino acids. The trim removed 6 bases at V and 5 bases at J, leaving 6 bases unmatched. CDR3 sequence (DNA): TGTGCCAGCTCTTTAGACAGGGAAACTGAAGCTTTCTTT. It is translated as CASSLDRETEAFF.

This clone was observed a single time. The V and J genes are TRBV9 and TRBJ2-3; D unresolved. CDR3 length: 17 residues. V lost 0 bases to trimming and J lost 2 bases, with 16 bases between them. Germline V gene lookup returns CDR1 SGDLS and CDR2 YYNGEE. CDR3 DNA sequence: TGTGCCAGCAGCGTAGGAGCTGGCGGAACACCCACAGATACGCAGTATTTT. It codes for CASSVGAGGTPTDTQYF.

Only one count was recorded for this clone. The V call is TRBV6-5, the J call TRBJ1-1, with D unresolved. The CDR3 loop spans 11 amino acids. CDR1 and CDR2 (germline): MNHEY, SVGAGI. V was shortened by 2 bases and J by 8 bases, with 6 bases between the two germline ends. The CDR3 DNA sequence: TGTGCCAGCAGTTACAGGCAGGAAGCTTTCTTT. Translated: CASSYRQEAFF.

The V and J genes are TRBV30 and TRBJ1-6; D is possibly TRBD1 (6 bases). Looked up from germline, CDR1 is GTSNPN and CDR2 is SVGIG (reference sequence). Between the trimmed V and J ends, which lost 5 bases and 0 bases, there was a span of 11 bases. The CDR3 spans 15 residues. The CDR3 sequence is CAWGQTSSYNSPLHF. The CDR3 nucleotides read TGTGCCTGGGGACAGACCAGCTCCTATAATTCACCCCTCCACTTT. Drawing the rest from reference TRBV30 and TRBJ1-6, the complete variable domain is SQTIHQWPATLVQPVGSPLSLECTVEGTSNPNLYWYRQAAGRGLQLLFYSVGIGQISSEVPQNLSASRPQDRQFILSSKKLLLSDSGFYLCAWGQTSSYNSPLHFGNGTRLTVT.

V is TRBV6-5 and J is TRBJ1-5, with D possibly TRBD1 on 6 matching bases. The CDR3 is made up of 16 amino acids. Trimming pared 0 bases from V and 6 bases from J, leaving 15 bases between. Germline V gene sequence: CDR1 MNHEY, CDR2 SVGAGI. The CDR3: CASSYSGHTSGQPQHF. The CDR3 nucleotides read TGTGCCAGCAGTTACTCGGGACACACAAGCGGTCAGCCCCAGCATTTT.

A single count supports this clone. V is TRBV5-1 and J is TRBJ2-5; D ambiguous. This CDR3 has 16 amino acids. Germline V CDR1 and CDR2: SGHRS, YFSETQ. The V end was cut by 7 bases, the J end by 0 bases, with 19 bases between. CDR3 residues: CASLSLPGLYQETQYF. The CDR3 nucleotides are TGCGCCAGCCTTTCACTTCCGGGTCTCTACCAAGAGACCCAGTACTTC.

V and J are TRBV11-3 and TRBJ2-1; D may be TRBD2 (5 bases). V gave up 4 bases and J gave up 7 bases, with 17 bases separating them. This CDR3 has 15 amino acids. The V gene's germline CDR1 is SGHNT and CDR2 YENEEA. CDR3 sequence: CASSSVMSGGNEQFF. The CDR3 nucleotides read TGTGCCAGCAGCTCCGTAATGAGCGGTGGGAATGAGCAGTTCTTC.